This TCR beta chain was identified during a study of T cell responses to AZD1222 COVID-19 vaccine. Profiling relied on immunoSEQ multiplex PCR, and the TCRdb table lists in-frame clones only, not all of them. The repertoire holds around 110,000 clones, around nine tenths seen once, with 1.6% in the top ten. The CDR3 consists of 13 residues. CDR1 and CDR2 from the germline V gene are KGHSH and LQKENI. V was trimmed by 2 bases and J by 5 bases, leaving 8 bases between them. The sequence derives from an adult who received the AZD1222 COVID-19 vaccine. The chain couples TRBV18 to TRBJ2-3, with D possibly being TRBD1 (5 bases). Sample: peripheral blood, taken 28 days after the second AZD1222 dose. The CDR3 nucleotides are TGTGCCAGCTCACCAATAGGACAAGATACGCAGTATTTT. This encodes CASSPIGQDTQYF.